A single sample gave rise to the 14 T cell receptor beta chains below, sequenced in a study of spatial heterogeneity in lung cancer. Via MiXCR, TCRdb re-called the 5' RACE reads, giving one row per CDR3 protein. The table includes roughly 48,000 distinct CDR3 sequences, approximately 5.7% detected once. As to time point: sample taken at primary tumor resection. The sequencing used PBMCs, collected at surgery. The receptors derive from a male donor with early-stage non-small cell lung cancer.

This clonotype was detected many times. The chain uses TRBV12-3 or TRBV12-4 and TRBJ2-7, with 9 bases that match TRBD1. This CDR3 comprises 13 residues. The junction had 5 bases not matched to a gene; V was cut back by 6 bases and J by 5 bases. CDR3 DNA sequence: TGTGCCAGCAGCCAAGGGACAGGGAACGAGCAGTACTTC. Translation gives CASSQGTGNEQYF.

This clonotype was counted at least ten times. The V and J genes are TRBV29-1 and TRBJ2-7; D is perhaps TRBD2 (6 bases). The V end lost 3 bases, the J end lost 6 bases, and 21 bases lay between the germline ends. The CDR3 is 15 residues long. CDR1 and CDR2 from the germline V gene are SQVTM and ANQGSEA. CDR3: CSVDKSGTPASEQYF. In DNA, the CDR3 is TGCAGCGTTGACAAATCCGGGACTCCGGCCAGCGAGCAGTACTTC.

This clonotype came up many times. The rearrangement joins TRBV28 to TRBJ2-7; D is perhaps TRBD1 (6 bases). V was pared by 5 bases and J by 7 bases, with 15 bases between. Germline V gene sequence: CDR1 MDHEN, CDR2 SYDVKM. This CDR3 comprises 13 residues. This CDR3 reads CASSPTDRREQYF. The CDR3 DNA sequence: TGTGCCAGCAGTCCAACGGACAGAAGGGAGCAGTACTTC.

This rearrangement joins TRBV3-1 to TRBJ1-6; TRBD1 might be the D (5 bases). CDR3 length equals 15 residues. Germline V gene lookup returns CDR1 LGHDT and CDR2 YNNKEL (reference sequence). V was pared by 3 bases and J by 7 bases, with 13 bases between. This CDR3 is CASSQGPLPNSPLHF. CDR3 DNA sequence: TGTGCCAGCAGCCAGGGGCCCCTTCCCAATTCACCCCTCCACTTT.

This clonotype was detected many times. The CDR3 protein is CASERAANTGELFF. CDR3 nucleotide sequence: TGTGCCAGTGAAAGGGCGGCCAACACCGGGGAGCTGTTTTTT. The V gene is TRBV9, the J gene TRBJ2-2; D uncertain. Trimming shortened V by 8 bases and J by 2 bases, and 13 bases separated the two germline ends. This CDR3 has 14 amino acids. Looked up from germline, CDR1 is SGDLS and CDR2 is YYNGEE.

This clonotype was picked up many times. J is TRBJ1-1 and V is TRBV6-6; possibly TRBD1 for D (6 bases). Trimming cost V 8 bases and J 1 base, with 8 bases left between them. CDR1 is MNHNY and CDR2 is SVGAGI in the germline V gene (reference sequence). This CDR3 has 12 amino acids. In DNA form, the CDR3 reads TGTGCCAGCCGCAGGGGGAACACTGAAGCTTTCTTT. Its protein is CASRRGNTEAFF.

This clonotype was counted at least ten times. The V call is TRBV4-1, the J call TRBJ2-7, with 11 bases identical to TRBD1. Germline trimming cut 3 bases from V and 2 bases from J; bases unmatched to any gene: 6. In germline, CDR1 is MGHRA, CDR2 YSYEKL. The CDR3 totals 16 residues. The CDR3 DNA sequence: TGCGCCAGCAGCCACTGGGGGGGACAGGGGGCCTACGAGCAGTACTTC. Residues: CASSHWGGQGAYEQYF.

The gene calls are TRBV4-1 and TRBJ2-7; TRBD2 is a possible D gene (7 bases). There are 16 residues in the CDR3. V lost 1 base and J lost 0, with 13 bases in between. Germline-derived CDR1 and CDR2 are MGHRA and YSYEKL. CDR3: CASSQVRGPSSYEQYF. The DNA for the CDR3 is TGCGCCAGCAGCCAAGTGCGGGGGCCGTCCTCCTACGAGCAGTACTTC.

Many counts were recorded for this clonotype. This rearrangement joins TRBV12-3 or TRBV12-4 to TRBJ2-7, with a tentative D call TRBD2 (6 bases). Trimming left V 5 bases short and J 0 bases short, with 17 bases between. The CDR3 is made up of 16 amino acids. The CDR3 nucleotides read TGTGCCAGCAGTGACCCTGGGGGGACGAGCTCCTACGAGCAGTACTTC. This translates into CASSDPGGTSSYEQYF.

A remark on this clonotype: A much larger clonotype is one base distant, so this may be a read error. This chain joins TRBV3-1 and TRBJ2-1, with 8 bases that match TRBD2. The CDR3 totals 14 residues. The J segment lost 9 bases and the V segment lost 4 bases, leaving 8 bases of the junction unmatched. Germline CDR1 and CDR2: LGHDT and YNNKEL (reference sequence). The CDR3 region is CASSPGLGVGEQFF. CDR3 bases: TGTGCCAGCAGCCCGGGACTAGGGGTTGGTGAGCAGTTCTTC.

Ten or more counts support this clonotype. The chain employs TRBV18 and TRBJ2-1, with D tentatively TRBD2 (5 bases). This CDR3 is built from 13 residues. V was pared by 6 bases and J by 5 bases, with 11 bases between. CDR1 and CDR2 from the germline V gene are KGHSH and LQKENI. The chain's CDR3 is CASSQGLNNEQFF. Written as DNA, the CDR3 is TGTGCCAGCTCCCAAGGACTCAACAATGAGCAGTTCTTC.

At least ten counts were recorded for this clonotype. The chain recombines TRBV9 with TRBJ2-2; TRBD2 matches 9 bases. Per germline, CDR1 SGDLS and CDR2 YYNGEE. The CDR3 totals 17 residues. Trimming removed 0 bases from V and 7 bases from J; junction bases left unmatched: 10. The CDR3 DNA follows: TGTGCCAGCAGCGTAGGGACTAGCGCAAGCGGGGACGGGGAGCTGTTTTTT. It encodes CASSVGTSASGDGELFF. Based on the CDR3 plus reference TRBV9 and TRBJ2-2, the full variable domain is DSGVTQTPKHLITATGQRVTLRCSPRSGDLSVYWYQQSLDQGLQFLIQYYNGEERAKGNILERFSAQQFPDLHSELNLSSLELGDSALYFCASSVGTSASGDGELFFGEGSRLTVL.

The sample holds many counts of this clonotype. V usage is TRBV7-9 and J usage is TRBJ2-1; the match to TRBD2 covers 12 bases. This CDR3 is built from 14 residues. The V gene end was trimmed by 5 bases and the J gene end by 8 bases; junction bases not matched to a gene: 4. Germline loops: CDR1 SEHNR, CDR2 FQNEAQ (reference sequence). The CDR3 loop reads CASSPLAGGDEQFF. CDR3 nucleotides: TGTGCCAGCAGCCCCCTAGCGGGGGGGGATGAGCAGTTCTTC.

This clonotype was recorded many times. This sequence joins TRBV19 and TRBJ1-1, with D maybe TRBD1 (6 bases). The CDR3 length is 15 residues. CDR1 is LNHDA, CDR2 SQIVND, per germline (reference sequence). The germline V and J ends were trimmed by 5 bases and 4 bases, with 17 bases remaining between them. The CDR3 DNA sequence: TGTGCCAGTAGTCTTCAGGGGATTGGCGGCACTGAAGCTTTCTTT. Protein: CASSLQGIGGTEAFF. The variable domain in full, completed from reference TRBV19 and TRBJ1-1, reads DGGITQSPKYLFRKEGQNVTLSCEQNLNHDAMYWYRQDPGQGLRLIYYSQIVNDFQKGDIAEGYSVSREKKESFPLTVTSAQKNPTAFYLCASSLQGIGGTEAFFGQGTRLTVV.